A single sample gave rise to the 23 T cell receptor beta chains below, sequenced in a study of T cells in Graves' hyperthyroidism and ophthalmopathy. The CDR3 regions of TCR beta were amplified from RNA transcripts. The TCR CDR3 was amplified in a first-round RT-PCR using the HTBI primer set. TCRdb ran MiXCR on the multiplex PCR reads and lists one entry per CDR3 protein. Of hundreds of thousands of distinct CDR3 sequences in the sample, around 15% were seen once. Sequences were obtained from blood. The receptors here all came from a woman in her 40s with Graves' ophthalmopathy.

V is TRBV4-1 and J is TRBJ2-7; D is perhaps TRBD1 or TRBD2 (5 bases each). V was trimmed by 1 base and J by 0 bases, leaving 13 bases between them. This CDR3 is built from 16 residues. CDR1 and CDR2 (germline): MGHRA, YSYEKL. The CDR3, as DNA: TGCGCCAGCAGCCAAGCATCGGGGACCACCTCCTACGAGCAGTACTTC. Protein: CASSQASGTTSYEQYF.

This sequence joins TRBV28 and TRBJ2-7; the D is unclear. Trimming stripped 5 bases from V and 2 bases from J, with 13 bases between. CDR1 is MDHEN, CDR2 SYDVKM, per germline. The length of the CDR3 is 14 residues. The CDR3: CASSRAGFTYEQYF. DNA of the CDR3: TGTGCCAGCAGTCGAGCAGGTTTCACCTACGAGCAGTACTTC.

The chain couples TRBV6-1 to TRBJ2-5; D may match TRBD1 or TRBD2 (5 bases each). The CDR3 has 14 amino acids. Germline lookup yields CDR1 MNHNS and CDR2 SASEGT. The V end lost 3 bases, the J end lost 4 bases, and 12 bases lay between the germline ends. CDR3 DNA sequence: TGTGCCAGCAGTGATTTCGGGGCAGGAGAGACCCAGTACTTC. Translated: CASSDFGAGETQYF.

The J gene is TRBJ2-2, the V gene TRBV6-1, with 13 bases matching TRBD2. Germline V gene sequence: CDR1 MNHNS, CDR2 SASEGT. Trimming at V came to 11 bases and at J to 6 bases, leaving 6 bases not matched to a gene. The CDR3 spans 14 residues. CDR3 in DNA: TGTGCCGAAACTAGCGGGAGGGCCGCCGGGGAGCTGTTTTTT. Translating it yields CAETSGRAAGELFF.

This rearrangement joins TRBV28 to TRBJ1-5; no reliable D call. In germline, CDR1 is MDHEN, CDR2 SYDVKM. Trimming took off 6 bases at V and 0 bases at J, with 9 bases between the two ends. This CDR3 region has 14 residues. The DNA of the CDR3 is TGTGCCAGCAGACACGATTATAGCAATCAGCCCCAGCATTTT. Protein product: CASRHDYSNQPQHF.

V and J are TRBV30 and TRBJ1-3; D is uncertain. The CDR3 extends over 13 amino acids. The ends were cut back, 0 bases at V and 7 bases at J, with 10 bases in the middle. The germline V gene has CDR1 GTSNPN and CDR2 SVGIG (reference sequence). The CDR3 region is CAWSVTRENTIYF. The CDR3 region has the DNA TGTGCCTGGAGTGTAACCAGAGAGAACACCATATATTTT.

The J gene is TRBJ2-2, the V gene TRBV20-1, with TRBD2 identical over 9 bases. Germline V gene lookup returns CDR1 DFQATT and CDR2 SNEGSKA (reference sequence). Trimming cost V 6 bases and J 4 bases; bases outside gene matches: 15. This CDR3 region has 17 residues. The CDR3 sequence is CSAPNPNSGSSTGELFF. As DNA, the CDR3 is TGCAGTGCCCCAAACCCCAATAGCGGGAGTTCCACCGGGGAGCTGTTTTTT.

This chain joins TRBV7-2 and TRBJ2-7; 9 positions match TRBD1. V was pared by 2 bases and J by 1 base, with 6 bases of the junction left unmatched. The germline gives CDR1 SGHTA, CDR2 FQGNSA. CDR3 length equals 16 residues. CDR3 nucleotides: TGTGCCAGCAGCTTATGGGGACAGGGAGCTTCCTACGAGCAGTACTTC. It encodes CASSLWGQGASYEQYF.

In its sample, this clonotype was seen many times. This chain uses TRBV19 with TRBJ2-7; possible D gene TRBD2, 6 bases. The germline V and J ends were trimmed by 5 bases and 2 bases, with 10 bases remaining between them. The CDR3 extends over 13 amino acids. The V gene's germline CDR1 is LNHDA and CDR2 SQIVND (reference sequence). The CDR3 spells CASSGGTTYEQYF. Here the CDR3 DNA reads TGTGCCAGTAGTGGCGGGACGACCTACGAGCAGTACTTC.

Ten or more counts support this clonotype. The rearrangement uses TRBV19 and TRBJ1-5, with a weak D call TRBD1 (6 bases). V was trimmed by 10 bases and J by 3 bases, leaving 16 bases between them. In germline, CDR1 is LNHDA, CDR2 SQIVND (reference sequence). This CDR3 has 14 residues. The CDR3 DNA sequence: TGTGCCACCAAAATGGGACAAGACAATCAGCCCCAGCATTTT. This codes for CATKMGQDNQPQHF.

The chain has TRBV15 and TRBJ1-1; no definite D call. In germline, CDR1 is LNHNV, CDR2 YYDKDF (reference sequence). Trimming took off 3 bases at V and 4 bases at J, with 12 bases between the two ends. The CDR3 length is 14 residues. The CDR3 DNA reads TGTGCCACCAGCAGGGCCCGACGTCCCACTGAAGCTTTCTTT. It specifies CATSRARRPTEAFF.

This clonotype was detected many times. The chain has TRBV28 and TRBJ2-6, with D tentatively TRBD1 or TRBD2 (6 bases each). The CDR3 has 16 amino acids. Germline V gives CDR1 MDHEN, CDR2 SYDVKM. Trimming left V 6 bases short and J 4 bases short, with 16 bases between. The CDR3 reads CASRTSGARGANVLTF. For the CDR3, the DNA is TGTGCCAGCAGGACATCGGGGGCAAGAGGGGCCAACGTCCTGACTTTC.

Many counts were recorded for this clonotype. The chain combines TRBV7-8 with TRBJ2-7, with 7 positions matching TRBD2. CDR1 and CDR2 (germline): SGHVS, FQNEAQ. The junction had 13 bases not matched to a gene; V was cut back by 5 bases and J by 3 bases. This CDR3 region has 16 residues. The CDR3 DNA follows: TGTGCCAGCAGCCCCAGTGGCCTAGCGGCCCACTACGAGCAGTACTTC. This codes for CASSPSGLAAHYEQYF.

In its sample, this clonotype was seen many times. V and J are TRBV15 and TRBJ2-4; TRBD2 matches at 10 bases. Germline values: CDR1 LNHNV, CDR2 YYDKDF (reference sequence). The CDR3 length is 13 residues. J lost 7 bases, V lost 6 bases, and 3 bases had no gene match. The CDR3 protein is CATRTSGLNIQYF. Here the CDR3 DNA reads TGTGCCACCAGGACTAGCGGGCTTAACATTCAGTACTTC.

This clonotype was observed many times. The V and J genes are TRBV5-1 and TRBJ1-1; D gene unclear. The CDR3 spans 13 residues. Trimming stripped 0 bases from V and 7 bases from J, with 10 bases between. From germline, CDR1 is SGHRS and CDR2 YFSETQ. CDR3: CASSLAAGDEAFF. CDR3 nucleotides: TGCGCCAGCAGCTTGGCCGCAGGTGATGAAGCTTTCTTT.

This clonotype came up many times. The V and J genes are TRBV10-3 and TRBJ1-5; 8 bases fit TRBD1. The length of the CDR3 is 16 residues. Germline lookup yields CDR1 ENHRY and CDR2 SYGVKD. J lost 2 bases, V lost 10 bases, and 13 bases had no gene match. The CDR3 loop is CATGPEDRVGNQPQHF. The DNA of the CDR3 is TGTGCCACCGGTCCAGAGGACAGGGTTGGCAATCAGCCCCAGCATTTT.

This clonotype was detected ten times or more. The J gene is TRBJ2-7, the V gene TRBV12-3 or TRBV12-4; D ambiguous. The V end was cut by 6 bases, the J end by 2 bases, with 14 bases between. The CDR3 contains 14 residues. CDR3 DNA sequence: TGTGCCAGCAGCCCTTCTGACGGAGCCTACGAGCAGTACTTC. This encodes CASSPSDGAYEQYF.

This clonotype was counted many times. The V and J genes are TRBV6-4 and TRBJ2-4, with 16 bases identical to TRBD2. The CDR3 runs 19 residues. The germline V gene encodes CDR1 MRHNA and CDR2 SNTAGT. The J segment lost 1 base and the V segment lost 6 bases, leaving 9 bases of the junction unmatched. CDR3 coding DNA: TGTGCCAGCAGCCGGGGACTAGCGGGAGGGCCGTTGGCCAAAAACATTCAGTACTTC. It yields the protein CASSRGLAGGPLAKNIQYF.

This clonotype was detected ten times or more. The chain recombines TRBV11-3 with TRBJ2-7, with TRBD2 matching 7 bases. Germline trimming cut 5 bases from V and 0 bases from J; bases unmatched to any gene: 7. CDR1 is SGHNT and CDR2 is YENEEA in the germline V gene. The CDR3 is 15 residues long. The CDR3 DNA reads TGTGCCAGCAGCCCGTACGGGAGGAGCTCCTACGAGCAGTACTTC. Protein sequence: CASSPYGRSSYEQYF.

In this sample, this clonotype turned up many times. The chain recombines TRBV12-3 or TRBV12-4 with TRBJ2-2, with 12 nucleotides matching TRBD2. The CDR3 loop spans 16 amino acids. Germline trimming cut 6 bases from V and 6 bases from J; bases unmatched to any gene: 8. In DNA, the CDR3 is TGTGCCAGCAGGAGGACTAGCGGGAAGGTGGCCGGGGAGCTGTTTTTT. The encoded protein is CASRRTSGKVAGELFF.

This clonotype was seen ten or more times. The CDR3 region is CASSFEIYEQYF. CDR3 DNA: TGTGCCAGCAGTTTCGAAATCTACGAGCAGTACTTC. The J gene is TRBJ2-7, the V gene TRBV12-3 or TRBV12-4; D is unclear. This CDR3 has 12 amino acids. Trimming shortened V by 3 bases and J by 3 bases, and 6 bases separated the two germline ends.

This clonotype showed up many times. V and J are TRBV29-1 and TRBJ1-1; TRBD1 matches at 7 bases. The CDR3 extends over 13 amino acids. V lost 5 bases, J lost 4 bases, and 7 bases stayed unmatched. From germline, CDR1 is SQVTM and CDR2 ANQGSEA. The CDR3 here is CSVPDRAGTEAFF. Here the CDR3 DNA reads TGCAGCGTTCCTGACAGGGCGGGCACTGAAGCTTTCTTT.

This clonotype was observed at least ten times. The chain combines TRBV6-5 with TRBJ2-7; the match to TRBD1 covers 7 bases. This CDR3 spans 15 amino acids. Per germline, CDR1 MNHEY and CDR2 SVGAGI. After removal of 2 bases from V and 2 bases from J, the junction contained 6 bases not matched to a gene. The CDR3 region is CASSYGAQGAYEQYF. CDR3 coding DNA: TGTGCCAGCAGTTACGGGGCCCAGGGGGCCTACGAGCAGTACTTC.